This T cell receptor beta chain was sequenced during a study of T cells in Graves' hyperthyroidism and ophthalmopathy. Study-wide points: Ophthalmopathy, as predicted by the model, came a median roughly 6.5 months after the prediction. Blood shared most expanded thyroid clonotypes above 0.001.

This clonotype was picked up many times. No antigen is known for it. Trimming removed 3 bases at V and 4 bases at J, with 9 bases between. This CDR3 is 13 amino acids long. Germline values: CDR1 SNHLY, CDR2 FYNNEI. There were TCR beta CDR3 regions amplified from RNA transcripts. An initial round of RT-PCR targeting the TCR CDR3 relied on the HTBI primer set. TCRdb re-called the multiplex PCR reads through MiXCR, storing one row per CDR3 protein. The profile shows 400,000 to 600,000 distinct CDR3 sequences, more than 15% of them singletons. Reasons for excluding patients were uncontrolled infection, other autoimmune disease, pregnancy or lactation.

This rearrangement joins TRBV2 to TRBJ1-2; TRBD1 is a possible D gene (5 bases). This sequence originates from a young woman with Graves' ophthalmopathy. Sample: blood. The CDR3 coding sequence is TGTGCCAGCAGTGAGCGGGGGGTCTATGGCTACACCTTC. Translated, it gives CASSERGVYGYTF.